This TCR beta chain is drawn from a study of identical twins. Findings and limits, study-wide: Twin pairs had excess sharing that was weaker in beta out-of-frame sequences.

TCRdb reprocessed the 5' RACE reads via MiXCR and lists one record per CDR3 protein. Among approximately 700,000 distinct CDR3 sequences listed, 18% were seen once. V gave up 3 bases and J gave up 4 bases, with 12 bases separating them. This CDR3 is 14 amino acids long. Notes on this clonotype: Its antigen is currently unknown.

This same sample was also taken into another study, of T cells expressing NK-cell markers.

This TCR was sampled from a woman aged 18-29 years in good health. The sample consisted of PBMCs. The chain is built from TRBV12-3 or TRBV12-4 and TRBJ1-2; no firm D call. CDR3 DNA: TGTGCCAGCAGTTTCCGTTCCCAGACCTATGGCTACACCTTC. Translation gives CASSFRSQTYGYTF.